These T cell receptor beta chains were read from a single sample in a study of T cell responses to AZD1222 COVID-19 vaccine. Generated by immunoSEQ multiplex PCR, the TCRdb table keeps only in-frame clones and is missing some. This sample yields more than 80,000 clones, of which around nine tenths are seen a single time; approximately 10% belongs to the top ten. The starting material was peripheral blood, obtained on day 0 of MenACWY control vaccination. Receptors originate from an adult in good health. Each CDR3 is given with its conserved first and last residue. D genes are given only for firm matches. Clone sizes are given selectively: once, few, many, or a class where the clone is expanded.

TRBV7-2	.	TRBJ1-1	TRBD1	TGTGCCAGCAGCACAACAGGGGGCGGGACTGAAGCTTTCTTT	CASSTTGGGTEAFF
TRBV28	.	TRBJ2-3	.	TGTGCCAGCAGTTCCCCGGGGGGCGCAGATACGCAGTATTTT	CASSSPGGADTQYF
TRBV7-2	.	TRBJ1-6	.	TGTGCCAGCAGCTTAGAGGTGGTCTATAATTCACCCCTCCACTTT	CASSLEVVYNSPLHF
TRBV3-1/TRBV3-2	.	TRBJ1-2	TRBD1	TGTGCCAGCAGCCCGACAGGGGACTATGGCTACACCTTC	CASSPTGDYGYTF
TRBV30	.	TRBJ2-7	TRBD1	TGTGCCTGGAGCCACAGGGGGCTCAGCGAGCAGTACTTC	CAWSHRGLSEQYF
TRBV7-9	few	TRBJ2-1	TRBD1	TGTGCCAGCAGCCCCAGCCAGGGGGCGCATGAGCAGTTCTTC	CASSPSQGAHEQFF
TRBV3-1/TRBV3-2	.	TRBJ1-5	.	TGTGCCAGCAGCCAAGACTTTACGGGTCAGCCCCAGCATTTT	CASSQDFTGQPQHF
TRBV30	.	TRBJ2-3	.	TGTGCCTGGACCAATCTGCACACAGATACGCAGTATTTT	CAWTNLHTDTQYF
TRBV11-2	.	TRBJ1-5	.	TGTGCCAGCAGCTTAGACAGCCCCAATCAGCCCCAGCATTTT	CASSLDSPNQPQHF
TRBV5-4	once	TRBJ2-5	.	TGTGCCAGCAGCTTCGCGTCCCAAGAGACCCAGTACTTC	CASSFASQETQYF
TRBV7-8	.	TRBJ1-3	.	TGTGCCAGCAGCCTCGTCGGGACCTCTGGAAACACCATATATTTT	CASSLVGTSGNTIYF
TRBV3-1/TRBV3-2	.	TRBJ1-5	.	TGTGCCAGCAGCCAAGGCGGGGCATCTGGGGGCCAGCATTTT	CASSQGGASGGQHF
TRBV7-8	.	TRBJ1-2	.	TGTGCCAGCAGCCGAGGCCGGGGGCGGGATAGTTATGGCTACACCTTC	CASSRGRGRDSYGYTF
TRBV7-2	.	TRBJ2-5	.	TGTGCCAGCAGCTTAAGTCGTAGGGAGACCCAGTACTTC	CASSLSRRETQYF
TRBV28	.	TRBJ1-1	.	TGTGCCACCATGAAGGGGGGGGTGAACACTGAAGCTTTCTTT	CATMKGGVNTEAFF